The rows below give T cell receptor beta chains drawn from one sample of a study of tumor-infiltrating lymphocytes in primary liver carcinoma. TCRdb re-derived calls from the multiplex PCR reads in MiXCR, one entry per CDR3 protein. Among approximately 110,000 distinct CDR3 sequences listed, 64% were seen once. Sequencing was carried out using liver tumor tissue from sampling region 3. The receptors were gathered from a woman in her sixties or seventies with primary liver carcinoma and hepatitis B virus infection. Each CDR3 is given with its conserved first and last residue. D genes are given only for firm matches. A clone size is listed for some rows: how often the clone was seen (once, few, many), or a class if it is expanded.

D	length	size	V	J	CDR3	DNA
NA	14	NA	TRBV6-6	TRBJ1-1	CASSYVPLNTEAFF	TGTGCGAGCAGTTACGTACCACTGAACACTGAAGCTTTCTTT
NA	13	NA	TRBV30	TRBJ1-2	CAWKMTNNYGYTF	TGTGCCTGGAAGATGACCAATAACTATGGCTACACCTTC
TRBD1	15	NA	TRBV11-2	TRBJ2-5	CAGSPTTGVGETQYF	TGTGCCGGCAGCCCGACGACAGGGGTGGGAGAGACCCAGTACTTC
TRBD1	20	NA	TRBV11-1	TRBJ2-1	CASSPPTGTGDFSSYIEQFF	TGTGCCAGCAGCCCCCCCACCGGGACAGGGGACTTTAGCTCCTACATTGAGCAGTTCTTC
NA	14	NA	TRBV7-8	TRBJ1-3	CAGSVGGAGNTIYF	TGTGCCGGCAGCGTCGGGGGGGCTGGAAACACCATATATTTT
TRBD1	15	NA	TRBV12-3/TRBV12-4	TRBJ2-5	CAGSLLSGGVETRYF	TGTGCCGGCAGTTTATTATCAGGGGGCGTAGAGACCCGGTACTTC
NA	12	NA	TRBV11-2	TRBJ2-5	CASSQTQEIQYF	TGTGCCAGCAGCCAGACACAAGAGATCCAGTACTTT
TRBD1	14	few	TRBV28	TRBJ2-7	CASRPDRVPYEQYF	TGTGCCAGCAGACCCGACAGGGTACCCTACGAGCAGTACTTC
NA	13	NA	TRBV11-2	TRBJ1-6	CASSFVMNSHFHF	TGTGCCAGCAGCTTCGTAATGAATTCACACTTCCACTTT
TRBD2	16	NA	TRBV11-2	TRBJ2-1	CASNLAGERDNNEQLF	TGTGCCAGCAACTTAGCTGGGGAGCGGGATAACAATGAGCAGCTCTTC
NA	15	many	TRBV6-2/TRBV6-3	TRBJ2-1	CASSYSASGGGEQFF	TGTGCCAGCAGTTATAGCGCTAGCGGAGGGGGTGAGCAGTTCTTC
NA	13	NA	TRBV6-6	TRBJ2-1	CAKRKGPYNEQFF	TGTGCCAAAAGGAAAGGTCCCTACAATGAGCAGTTCTTC
NA	17	NA	TRBV4-1	TRBJ1-4	CASSHPIGRRGNEKLFF	TGCGCCAGCAGCCATCCCATCGGGAGGAGGGGTAATGAAAAACTGTTTTTT
TRBD1	12	many	TRBV7-9	TRBJ2-7	CASSGQGYEQYF	TGTGCCAGCAGCGGACAGGGATACGAGCAGTACTTC
TRBD1	14	NA	TRBV28	TRBJ1-1	CASSRPRGRTEAFF	TGTGCCAGCAGCCGTCCCAGGGGGCGGACTGAAGCTTTCTTT
NA	15	NA	TRBV30	TRBJ2-7	CAWSRKPLGGYEQYF	TGTGCCTGGAGTAGAAAGCCCCTTGGGGGGTACGAGCAGTACTTC
TRBD1	16	NA	TRBV30	TRBJ1-1	CAWSASGTGMNTEAFF	TGTGCCTGGAGTGCGAGTGGGACAGGTATGAACACTGAAGCTTTCTTC
NA	16	few	TRBV28	TRBJ1-5	CASTPLGQNSNQPQHF	TGTGCCAGCACCCCGTTGGGGCAAAATAGCAATCAGCCCCAGCATTTT
NA	13	NA	TRBV7-9	TRBJ1-1	CASSPPAQLEAFF	TGTGCCAGCAGCCCACCTGCCCAGCTTGAAGCTTTCTTT
NA	16	many	TRBV7-8	TRBJ1-3	CASSLGGGRAGNTIYF	TGTGCCAGCAGCTTAGGTGGGGGGAGGGCTGGAAACACCATATATTTT
NA	13	NA	TRBV11-3	TRBJ2-1	CASSAGDYNEQFF	TGTGCCAGCAGTGCCGGTGACTACAACGAGCAGTTCTTC
TRBD1	14	many	TRBV12-3/TRBV12-4	TRBJ2-5	CASRQGTEQETQYF	TGTGCCAGCAGGCAAGGGACAGAGCAAGAGACCCAGTACTTC